This T cell receptor (beta chain) was identified in a study of T-cell reconstitution after alpha-beta-depleted transplantation in children. A TCRbeta library incorporating unique molecular identifiers was prepared. TCRdb re-derived calls from the PCR reads in MiXCR, one entry per CDR3 protein. Among 450,000 to 600,000 distinct CDR3 sequences, 32% were seen once, and the ten largest hold more than 2%. The sample consisted of PBMCs from the stem cell graft donor, taken from the stem cell graft. This sequence originates from a human donor who donated a stem cell graft to a child with aplastic anemia.

CDR3 coding DNA: TGTGCCAGCAGCGTGACTAGCGGGAGCAATGAGCAGTTCTTC. Translating gives CASSVTSGSNEQFF. The genes are TRBV13 and TRBJ2-1, with 12 bases fitting TRBD2. Germline V gene sequence: CDR1 PRHDT, CDR2 FYEKMQ (reference sequence). This CDR3 has 14 amino acids. The J segment lost 6 bases and the V segment lost 5 bases, leaving 2 bases of the junction unmatched.